This T cell receptor beta chain was identified during a study of T-cell reconstitution after alpha-beta-depleted transplantation in children. This clonotype was picked up many times. Its target is unknown. The CDR3 has 16 amino acids. The V end lost 1 base, the J end lost 0 bases, and 12 bases lay between the germline ends. Preparation of the TCRbeta library used unique molecular identifiers. Via MiXCR, TCRdb re-called the PCR reads, giving one row per CDR3 protein. The sample lists around 370,000 distinct CDR3 sequences, roughly 15% seen once, with about 41% in the top ten. The study's findings and limits: Fresh T-cell production supplied most of the T-cell counts and diversity seen one year after transplant. Some patients' high day-60 TCRbeta diversity was traced to surviving recipient T cells and thymic progenitors. It was reported that alpha-beta T cells came from several hundred expanded graft clones (about two months after transplant).

J is TRBJ1-1 and V is TRBV12-3 or TRBV12-4; D unresolved. The receptor was derived from a male patient aged 2 to 9 who had a stem cell transplant for acute lymphoblastic leukemia, so the T cells may come from the graft donor. Sequences were derived from PBMCs, mostly from graft donor cells, sampled 360 days after TCRalphabeta/CD19-depleted stem cell transplant. The CDR3 region is CASSLGVGLVNTEAFF. In DNA form, the CDR3 reads TGTGCCAGCAGTTTAGGGGTAGGCCTCGTGAACACTGAAGCTTTCTTT.